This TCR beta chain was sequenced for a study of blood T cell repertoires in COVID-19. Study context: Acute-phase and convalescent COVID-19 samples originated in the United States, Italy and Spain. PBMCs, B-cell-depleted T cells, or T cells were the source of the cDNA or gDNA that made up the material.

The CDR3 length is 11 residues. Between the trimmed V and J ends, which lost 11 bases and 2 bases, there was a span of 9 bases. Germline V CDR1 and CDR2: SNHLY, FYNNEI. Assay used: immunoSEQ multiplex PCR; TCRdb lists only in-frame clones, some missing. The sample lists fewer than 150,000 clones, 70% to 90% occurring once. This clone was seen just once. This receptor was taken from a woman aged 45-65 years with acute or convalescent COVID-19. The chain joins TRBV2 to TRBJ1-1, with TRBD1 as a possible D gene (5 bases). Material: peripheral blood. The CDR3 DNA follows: TGTGCCGTTCAGGGAAACACTGAAGCTTTCTTT. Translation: CAVQGNTEAFF.